This entry lists 15 T cell receptor beta chains sequenced from one sample in a study of blood T cell repertoires in COVID-19. The method was immunoSEQ multiplex PCR; TCRdb's version includes in-frame clones alone and lacks a portion of them. The sample has about 170,000 clones, around 84% seen once. Material: peripheral blood. The receptors here all came from a woman aged 80 or older with COVID-19, enrolled during active disease.

The chain recombines TRBV5-4 with TRBJ2-2; D is unclear. Germline CDR1 reads SGHNT; CDR2 reads YYREEE (reference sequence). The V end was cut by 1 base, the J end by 6 bases, with 7 bases between. The CDR3 sequence is 13 residues long. As DNA, the CDR3 is TGTGCCAGCAGCTTGAAGCAAGCCGGGGAGCTGTTTTTT. It yields the protein CASSLKQAGELFF.

J is TRBJ2-3 and V is TRBV2, with a weak D call TRBD2 (5 bases). The V gene's germline CDR1 is SNHLY and CDR2 FYNNEI. Trimming left V 7 bases short and J 0 bases short, with 20 bases between. The CDR3 runs to 17 residues. CDR3: CASIPAGYPFSTDTQYF. CDR3 coding DNA: TGTGCCAGCATCCCTGCGGGCTACCCCTTTAGCACAGATACGCAGTATTTT.

The chain carries TRBV19 and TRBJ2-3; a weak D match, TRBD2 (5 bases). Per the germline V gene, CDR1 is LNHDA and CDR2 is SQIVND (reference sequence). This CDR3 comprises 14 residues. With 11 bases removed from V and 1 base from J, the gap between germline ends came to 16 bases. CDR3 protein: CASREGSGTDTQYF. CDR3 in DNA: TGTGCCTCCCGTGAGGGTAGTGGCACAGATACGCAGTATTTT.

V and J are TRBV20-1 and TRBJ1-4, with TRBD1 identical over 7 bases. The V and J ends lost 3 bases and 2 bases, in that order; junction bases with no gene match: 6. Per germline, CDR1 DFQATT and CDR2 SNEGSKA (reference sequence). The CDR3 consists of 15 residues. CDR3 bases: TGCAGTGCTAGTAGAGGGGGCTTCACTAATGAAAAACTGTTTTTT. It codes for CSASRGGFTNEKLFF.

The V gene is TRBV28, the J gene TRBJ2-1, with D tentatively TRBD1 (6 bases). The ends were cut back, 5 bases at V and 6 bases at J, with 14 bases in the middle. The CDR3 loop spans 14 amino acids. Germline assignment: CDR1 MDHEN and CDR2 SYDVKM. In DNA form, the CDR3 reads TGTGCCAGCAGTCCGATAGGGGGTTTCAATGAGCAGTTCTTC. Translated: CASSPIGGFNEQFF.

The chain carries TRBV27 and TRBJ1-2; 12 positions match TRBD1. The ends lost 4 bases at V and 8 bases at J; junction bases unmatched: 8. The CDR3 loop spans 15 amino acids. The germline gives CDR1 MNHEY, CDR2 SMNVEV (reference sequence). The chain's CDR3 is CASSSAGQGAGGYTF. DNA for the CDR3: TGTGCCAGCAGTTCGGCGGGACAGGGGGCAGGAGGCTACACCTTC.

The chain carries TRBV7-2 and TRBJ2-5; no reliable D call. This CDR3 is built from 13 residues. Trimming removed 2 bases from V and 2 bases from J, with 6 bases in between. Per germline, CDR1 SGHTA and CDR2 FQGNSA. As DNA, the CDR3 is TGTGCCAGCAGCTTAATCAGGCAAGAGACCCAGTACTTC. Its protein product is CASSLIRQETQYF.

The J gene is TRBJ1-6, the V gene TRBV28, with a weak D call TRBD1 (6 bases). V lost 2 bases and J lost 7, with 12 bases in between. The CDR3 consists of 15 residues. CDR1 MDHEN and CDR2 SYDVKM come from the germline V gene. The CDR3 DNA reads TGTGCCAGCAGTTTAGGGCACAGGGCAAATTCACCCCTCCACTTT. The encoded protein is CASSLGHRANSPLHF.

This clone has only a few counts. The chain uses TRBV12-3 or TRBV12-4 and TRBJ1-2, with D perhaps TRBD1 (5 bases). This CDR3 is 11 amino acids long. The V end was cut by 9 bases, the J end by 10 bases, with 15 bases between. The CDR3, as DNA: TGTGCCAGTTCGGGGGGTTTTGACTACACCTTC. It is translated as CASSGGFDYTF.

The V call is TRBV2, the J call TRBJ1-2; D unclear. Germline-derived CDR1 and CDR2 are SNHLY and FYNNEI. Trimming left V 2 bases short and J 4 bases short, with 8 bases between. The CDR3 has 13 amino acids. CDR3 residues: CASSEFTGYGYTF. The CDR3 DNA follows: TGTGCCAGCAGTGAATTCACTGGCTATGGCTACACCTTC.

The chain couples TRBV28 to TRBJ1-1; 7 nucleotides align to TRBD1. Germline assignment: CDR1 MDHEN and CDR2 SYDVKM. V shed 6 bases, J shed 1 base, and the junction held 8 bases outside the gene matches. The CDR3 length is 15 residues. The CDR3 is CASSTEGAGNTEAFF. In DNA form, the CDR3 reads TGTGCCAGCAGCACTGAGGGGGCCGGGAACACTGAAGCTTTCTTT.

This chain connects TRBV5-6 to TRBJ2-4; D is possibly TRBD1 (5 bases). This CDR3 is built from 18 residues. From germline, CDR1 is SGHDT and CDR2 YYEEEE. Between the trimmed V and J ends, which lost 4 bases and 1 base, there was a span of 21 bases. CDR3 in amino acids: CASSQHYRQNGAKNIQYF. The CDR3 region has the DNA TGTGCCAGCAGCCAACATTACCGACAGAACGGGGCCAAAAACATTCAGTACTTC.

The rearrangement uses TRBV19 and TRBJ2-4; 9 positions match TRBD2. The CDR3 covers 17 residues. The V and J ends lost 0 bases and 6 bases, in that order; junction bases with no gene match: 9. The germline V gene has CDR1 LNHDA and CDR2 SQIVND (reference sequence). This CDR3 reads CASSIDLIAGARNIQYF. CDR3 in DNA: TGTGCCAGTAGTATAGACCTTATAGCGGGAGCGCGAAACATTCAGTACTTC. The variable domain in full, completed from reference TRBV19 and TRBJ2-4, reads DGGITQSPKYLFRKEGQNVTLSCEQNLNHDAMYWYRQDPGQGLRLIYYSQIVNDFQKGDIAEGYSVSREKKESFPLTVTSAQKNPTAFYLCASSIDLIAGARNIQYFGAGTRLSVL.

The chain combines TRBV2 with TRBJ1-4; the D gene is possibly TRBD1 (6 bases). The CDR3 runs to 15 residues. V lost 4 bases and J 5 bases, leaving 14 bases between the germline ends. Germline values: CDR1 SNHLY, CDR2 FYNNEI. CDR3 sequence reads: CASSGRTEQNEKLFF. For the CDR3, the DNA is TGTGCCAGCAGTGGGAGGACAGAGCAAAATGAAAAACTGTTTTTT.

This clone was seen a few times. V usage is TRBV7-2 and J usage is TRBJ1-2; 9 nucleotides match TRBD1. The CDR3 is 13 residues long. Germline values: CDR1 SGHTA, CDR2 FQGNSA. V shed 6 bases, J shed 8 bases, and the junction held 7 bases outside the gene matches. CDR3 residues: CASSSGTGRGYTF. The CDR3 coding sequence is TGTGCCAGCAGTTCCGGGACAGGGAGAGGCTACACCTTC. Looking up the rest from reference TRBV7-2 and TRBJ1-2 gives the full variable domain: GAGVSQSPSNKVTEKGKDVELRCDPISGHTALYWYRQSLGQGLEFLIYFQGNSAPDKSGLPSDRFSAERTGGSVSTLTIQRTQQEDSAVYLCASSSGTGRGYTFGSGTRLTVV.